This T cell receptor beta chain was recorded in a study of response to subunit inactivated influenza vaccine. Study conclusions and caveats: Each seasonal flu vaccination may recruit only limited new T cells, authors suggested.

The germline CDR1 and CDR2 sequences are MDHEN and SYDVKM. With V trimmed by 3 bases and J by 4 bases, 9 bases remained unmatched. The CDR3 is made up of 15 amino acids. This clonotype came up a few times. Its antigen remains unidentified. MiXCR was run by TCRdb on the RT-PCR reads, yielding one entry per CDR3 protein. The repertoire holds roughly 570,000 distinct CDR3 sequences, with 14% as singletons. The origin of this receptor is a man in his fifties or sixties who received an inactivated influenza vaccine. The specimen comprised PBMCs from blood, sampled about 12 days after vaccination. This chain joins TRBV28 and TRBJ2-7; 7 bases align to TRBD1. The CDR3 loop reads CASSLERGPLYEQYF. The CDR3 DNA reads TGTGCCAGCAGTTTGGAAAGGGGGCCGTTGTACGAGCAGTACTTC.